This TCR beta chain was captured in a study of vaccination and CD4 T cells after COVID-19. Study details: Convalescent individuals exhibited SARS-CoV-2 positivity on nasal swab PCR, with fewer than ten mild and one severe presentation.

Cultured CD4+ T-cell DNA underwent Oncomine TCR Beta short-read sequencing. Using its own MiXCR run on the PCR reads, TCRdb lists one record per CDR3 protein. The sample has 9,300 or so distinct CDR3 sequences; around half are singletons. The sample's treatment: 10-day PBMC culture with coronavirus spike peptide pools or control peptides (ViraFEST assay). The authors isolated CD4+ T cells by negative selection after around 11 days of culture. Concerning this clonotype itself: Its antigen is not known.

The study, taken as a whole, reports: Median counts of SARS-CoV-2-reactive clonotypes increased from around 21 to 38; this difference was not significant.

The origin of this receptor is a human donor who had recovered from COVID-19. The specimen was CD4+ T cells from blood, cultured in vitro.

The CDR3 bases are TGTGCCAGCAGCCCGCCCGGGTATCTAAACTATGGCTACACCTTC. Encoded protein: CASSPPGYLNYGYTF. The rearrangement links TRBV7-2 to TRBJ1-2, with D unresolved. Germline V gene sequence: CDR1 SGHTA, CDR2 FQGNSA. Trimming cost V 5 bases and J 2 bases, with 15 bases left between them. The CDR3 has 15 amino acids.